The source of this TCR beta chain is a study of T cells in Graves' hyperthyroidism and ophthalmopathy. Whole-study findings and limits: A model built on 13 V-J features separated ophthalmopathy from stable hyperthyroidism.

On this clonotype itself: Antigen unknown.

What was amplified from RNA transcripts were TCR beta CDR3 regions. First-round RT-PCR with HTBI primers amplified the TCR CDR3 region. TCRdb itself ran the multiplex PCR reads through MiXCR, one entry per CDR3 protein. Of about 380,000 distinct CDR3 sequences listed, roughly 18% are singletons. This CDR3 has 14 amino acids. Germline loops: CDR1 GTSNPN, CDR2 SVGIG (reference sequence). V dropped 0 bases and J dropped 5; count of bases not matched to a gene: 4. Uncontrolled infections, other autoimmune diseases, pregnancy or lactation led to exclusion of patients. Used for diagnoses were clinical symptoms, serum thyroxine and TRAb, thyroid ultrasound and orbital computed tomography.

The sequence derives from a young man with Graves' ophthalmopathy. The sample comprised blood. This sequence joins TRBV30 and TRBJ2-1; 7 nucleotides agree with TRBD1. The CDR3 nucleotides are TGTGCCTGGAGTGTACTCGGGACAGACAATGAGCAGTTCTTC. The encoded protein is CAWSVLGTDNEQFF.